A single sample gave rise to the 13 T cell receptor beta chains below, sequenced in a study of blood T cell repertoires in COVID-19. The repertoire was sequenced with immunoSEQ multiplex PCR; TCRdb's copy has only in-frame clones and lacks some. The repertoire holds 90,000 to 120,000 clones, with approximately 90% as singletons. Input material: peripheral blood. Receptors originate from a man in his sixties with acute or convalescent COVID-19.

The J gene is TRBJ1-2, the V gene TRBV28; D is possibly TRBD1 (5 bases). V gave up 3 bases and J gave up 2 bases, with 7 bases separating them. The CDR3 runs to 13 residues. Germline V gene sequence: CDR1 MDHEN, CDR2 SYDVKM. The CDR3 loop reads CASSLRQNYGYTF. CDR3 bases: TGTGCCAGCAGTTTGAGACAGAACTATGGCTACACCTTC.

This chain joins TRBV10-3 and TRBJ2-2, with D possibly matching TRBD1 (6 bases). V was cut by 2 bases and J by 0 bases, with 7 bases left in between. The CDR3 contains 15 residues. Germline V CDR1 and CDR2: ENHRY, SYGVKD. CDR3 DNA sequence: TGTGCCATCAGTGAGGCAGGGGCGAACACCGGGGAGCTGTTTTTT. Amino acids: CAISEAGANTGELFF.

The DNA of the CDR3 is TGTGCCAGCAGCTTAACTAGCGGTAACACCTACAATGAGCAGTTCTTC. This gives the protein CASSLTSGNTYNEQFF. The rearrangement uses TRBV11-3 and TRBJ2-1, with 8 bases matching TRBD2. The V segment lost 2 bases and the J segment 2 bases; nucleotides outside the gene matches: 5. The germline V gene has CDR1 SGHNT and CDR2 YENEEA. CDR3 length equals 16 residues.

The rearrangement links TRBV18 to TRBJ1-2; no clear D. The CDR3 loop spans 15 amino acids. Trimming stripped 2 bases from V and 5 bases from J, with 15 bases between. Germline V gene data show CDR1 as KGHSH and CDR2 as LQKENI. The CDR3, as DNA: TGTGCCAGCTCACCAAGACGGGAGGGCTTATATGGCTACACCTTC. This sequence encodes CASSPRREGLYGYTF.

V usage is TRBV2 and J usage is TRBJ1-3, with a possible D match to TRBD1 (5 bases). V was clipped by 7 bases and J by 4 bases, with 11 bases between them. Per the germline V gene, CDR1 is SNHLY and CDR2 is FYNNEI. This CDR3 has 13 residues. The CDR3 nucleotides are TGTGCCAGCATTCGGGACTCCGGAAACACCATATATTTT. Translation: CASIRDSGNTIYF.

The CDR3 loop is CASSLGWGVSYEQYF. The CDR3 DNA reads as TGTGCCAGCAGCTTAGGATGGGGGGTCTCCTACGAGCAGTACTTC. The V call is TRBV11-2, the J call TRBJ2-7; D perhaps matches TRBD2 (6 bases). V was cut by 1 base and J by 0 bases, with 10 bases left in between. The CDR3 has 15 amino acids. Germline V CDR1 and CDR2: SGHAT, FQNNGV.

The gene calls are TRBV24-1 and TRBJ2-3, with 14 positions matching TRBD2. V dropped 9 bases and J dropped 7; count of bases not matched to a gene: 11. This CDR3 spans 16 amino acids. Germline CDR1 and CDR2: KGHDR and SFDVKD. The CDR3 DNA reads TGTGCCACCCGTCCGGGACTAGCGGGAGAGGTAAATACGCAGTATTTT. It translates to CATRPGLAGEVNTQYF.

The chain couples TRBV27 to TRBJ2-2, with D perhaps matching TRBD2 (6 bases). The CDR3 covers 15 residues. Trimming shortened V by 10 bases and J by 3 bases, and 18 bases separated the two germline ends. Germline V CDR1 and CDR2: MNHEY, SMNVEV (reference sequence). CDR3 loop: CATRDFIGDTGELFF. CDR3 sequence (DNA): TGTGCCACCCGGGACTTCATCGGCGACACCGGGGAGCTGTTTTTT.

The gene calls are TRBV20-1 and TRBJ2-7, with 12 nucleotides matching TRBD2. This CDR3 region has 14 residues. After removal of 3 bases from V and 3 bases from J, the junction contained 3 bases not matched to a gene. Germline V lookup: CDR1 DFQATT, CDR2 SNEGSKA (reference sequence). This chain's CDR3 is CSASGLAGSYEQYF. Written as DNA, the CDR3 is TGCAGTGCTAGTGGACTAGCGGGGAGCTACGAGCAGTACTTC.

This rearrangement joins TRBV7-9 to TRBJ2-7, with 7 bases aligning to TRBD2. The length of the CDR3 is 15 residues. The V and J ends lost 4 bases and 0 bases, in that order; junction bases with no gene match: 6. CDR1 and CDR2 (germline): SEHNR, FQNEAQ (reference sequence). The CDR3 DNA sequence: TGTGCCAGCAGCTCGCTAGCGGAGGACTCCTACGAGCAGTACTTC. Protein product: CASSSLAEDSYEQYF.

The rearrangement links TRBV6-6 to TRBJ2-7; tentatively, D is TRBD2 (7 bases). Trimming took off 2 bases at V and 4 bases at J, with 12 bases between the two ends. CDR1 and CDR2 (germline): MNHNY, SVGAGI (reference sequence). This CDR3 contains 14 residues. CDR3 in amino acids: CASSYRGGAYEQYF. CDR3 coding DNA: TGTGCCAGCAGTTACAGGGGGGGGGCGTACGAGCAGTACTTC.

The chain combines TRBV11-2 with TRBJ1-1; TRBD1 matches 7 bases. The CDR3 is 15 amino acids. V lost 7 bases and J lost 0; bases outside the gene matches: 8. CDR1 is SGHAT, CDR2 FQNNGV, per germline. The CDR3 sequence is CASTLWGQLNTEAFF. The CDR3 nucleotides read TGTGCCAGCACCCTATGGGGACAGTTGAACACTGAAGCTTTCTTT.

CDR3 DNA sequence: TGTGCCAGCAGCCACAACCAAGGAGCGACCGGGGAGCTGTTTTTT. Protein product: CASSHNQGATGELFF. The V and J genes are TRBV9 and TRBJ2-2; D uncertain. Trimming pared 4 bases from V and 5 bases from J, leaving 15 bases between. There are 15 residues in the CDR3. Germline CDR1 and CDR2: SGDLS and YYNGEE.